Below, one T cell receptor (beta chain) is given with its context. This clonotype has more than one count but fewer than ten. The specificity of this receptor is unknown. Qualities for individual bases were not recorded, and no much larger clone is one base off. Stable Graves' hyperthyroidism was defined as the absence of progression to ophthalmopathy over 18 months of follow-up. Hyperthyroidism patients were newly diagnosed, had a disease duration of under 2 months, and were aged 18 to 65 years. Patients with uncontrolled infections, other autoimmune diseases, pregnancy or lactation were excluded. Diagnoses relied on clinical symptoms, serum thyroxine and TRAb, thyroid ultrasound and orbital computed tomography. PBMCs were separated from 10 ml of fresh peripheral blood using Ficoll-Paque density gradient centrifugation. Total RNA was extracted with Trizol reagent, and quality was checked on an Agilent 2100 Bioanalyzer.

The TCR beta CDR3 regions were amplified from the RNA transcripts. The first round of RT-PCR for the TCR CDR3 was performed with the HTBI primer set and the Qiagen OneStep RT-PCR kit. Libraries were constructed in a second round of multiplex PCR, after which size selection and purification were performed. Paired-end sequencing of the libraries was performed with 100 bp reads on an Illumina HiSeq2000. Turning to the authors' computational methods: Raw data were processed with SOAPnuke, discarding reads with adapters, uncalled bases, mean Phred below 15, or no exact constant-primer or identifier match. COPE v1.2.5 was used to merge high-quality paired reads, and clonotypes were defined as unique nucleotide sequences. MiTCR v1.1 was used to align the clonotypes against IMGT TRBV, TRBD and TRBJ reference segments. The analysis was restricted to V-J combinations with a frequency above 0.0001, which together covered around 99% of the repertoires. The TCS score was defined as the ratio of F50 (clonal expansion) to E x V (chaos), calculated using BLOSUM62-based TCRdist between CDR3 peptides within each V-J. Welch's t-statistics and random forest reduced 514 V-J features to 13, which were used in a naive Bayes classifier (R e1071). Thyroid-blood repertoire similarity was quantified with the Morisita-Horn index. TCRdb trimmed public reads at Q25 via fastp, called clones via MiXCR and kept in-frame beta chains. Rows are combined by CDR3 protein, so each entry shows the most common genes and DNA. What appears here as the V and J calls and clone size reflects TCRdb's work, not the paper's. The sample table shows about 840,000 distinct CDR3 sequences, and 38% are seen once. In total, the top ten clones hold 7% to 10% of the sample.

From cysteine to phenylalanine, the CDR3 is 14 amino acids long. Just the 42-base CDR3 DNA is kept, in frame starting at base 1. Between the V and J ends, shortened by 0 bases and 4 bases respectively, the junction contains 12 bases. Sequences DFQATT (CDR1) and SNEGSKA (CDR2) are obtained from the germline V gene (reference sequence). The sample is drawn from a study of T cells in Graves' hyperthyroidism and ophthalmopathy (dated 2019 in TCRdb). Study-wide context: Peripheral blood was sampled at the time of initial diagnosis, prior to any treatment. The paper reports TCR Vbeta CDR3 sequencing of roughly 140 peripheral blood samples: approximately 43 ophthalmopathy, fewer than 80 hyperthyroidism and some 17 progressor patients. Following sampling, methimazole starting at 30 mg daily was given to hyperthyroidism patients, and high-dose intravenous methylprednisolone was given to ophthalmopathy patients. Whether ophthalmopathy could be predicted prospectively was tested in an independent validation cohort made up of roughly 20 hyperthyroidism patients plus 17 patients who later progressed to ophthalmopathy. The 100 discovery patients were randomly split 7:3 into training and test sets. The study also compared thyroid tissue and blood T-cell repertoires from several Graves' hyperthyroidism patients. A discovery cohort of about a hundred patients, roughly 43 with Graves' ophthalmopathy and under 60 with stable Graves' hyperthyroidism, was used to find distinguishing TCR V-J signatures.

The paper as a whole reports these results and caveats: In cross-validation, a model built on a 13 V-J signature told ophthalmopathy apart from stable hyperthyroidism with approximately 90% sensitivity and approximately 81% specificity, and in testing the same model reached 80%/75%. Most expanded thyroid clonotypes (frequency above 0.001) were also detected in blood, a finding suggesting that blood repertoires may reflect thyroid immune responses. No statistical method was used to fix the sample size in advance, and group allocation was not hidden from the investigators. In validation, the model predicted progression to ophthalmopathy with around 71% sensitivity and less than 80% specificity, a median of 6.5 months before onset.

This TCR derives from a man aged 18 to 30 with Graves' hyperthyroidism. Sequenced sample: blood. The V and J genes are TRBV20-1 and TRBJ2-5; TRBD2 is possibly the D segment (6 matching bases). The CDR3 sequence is CSARDRTGAETQYF. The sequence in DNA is TGCAGTGCTAGAGATCGCACGGGAGCAGAGACCCAGTACTTC.